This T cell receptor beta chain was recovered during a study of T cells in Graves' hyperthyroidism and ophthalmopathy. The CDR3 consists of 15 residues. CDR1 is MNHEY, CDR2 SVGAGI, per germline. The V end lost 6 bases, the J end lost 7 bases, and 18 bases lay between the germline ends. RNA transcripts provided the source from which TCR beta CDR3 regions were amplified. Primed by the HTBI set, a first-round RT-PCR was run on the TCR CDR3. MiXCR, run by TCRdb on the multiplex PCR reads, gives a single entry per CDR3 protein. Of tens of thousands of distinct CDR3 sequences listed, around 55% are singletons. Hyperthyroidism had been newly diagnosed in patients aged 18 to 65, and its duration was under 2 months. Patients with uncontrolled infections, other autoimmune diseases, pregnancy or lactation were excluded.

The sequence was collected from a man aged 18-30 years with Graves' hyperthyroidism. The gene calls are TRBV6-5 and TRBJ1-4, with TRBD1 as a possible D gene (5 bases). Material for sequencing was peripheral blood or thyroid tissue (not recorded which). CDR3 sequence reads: CASSPVWVGTEKLFF. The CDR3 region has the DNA TGTGCCAGCAGCCCCGTCTGGGTGGGGACTGAAAAACTGTTTTTT.